This T cell receptor (beta chain) was captured in a study of liver allograft versus peripheral blood T cells. Across the whole study: Recipients' peripheral blood supplied the T cell receptor repertoires against which those in transplanted livers were compared. Study outcomes and limitations: Peripheral blood repertoires reportedly differed from the T cell receptor repertoires found inside liver allografts.

TCRdb analysed the reads with MiXCR anew, one entry per CDR3 protein. The sample lists some 9,000 distinct CDR3 sequences, roughly 17% occurring once. This clonotype was picked up a small number of times. Its antigen is as yet unknown. Trimming took 2 bases from V and 5 from J; bases not matched to a gene: 6. The CDR3 covers 14 residues. Per germline, CDR1 DFQATT and CDR2 SNEGSKA (reference sequence). The chain is built from TRBV20-1 and TRBJ1-5, with TRBD1 matching 7 bases. This receptor was taken from a human patient who had a liver transplant. Some T cells may be transferred from the graft donor. The CDR3 DNA sequence: TGCAGTGCTAGAAGAGGGCAGGGGGATCAGCCCCAGCATTTT. This codes for CSARRGQGDQPQHF.